This TCR beta chain was identified in a study of spatial heterogeneity in lung cancer. On the study more broadly: As counted in raw reads, each unique TCR and UMI combination appeared more than ten times on average.

Points from the study as a whole: Relative to follow-up, resection was when ubiquitous expanded tumor TCRs appeared more in blood.

TCRdb processed the 5' RACE reads anew with MiXCR; each CDR3 protein has one entry. The sample lists roughly 13,000 distinct CDR3 sequences; 3.9% were seen once. This CDR3 is 14 amino acids long. V gave up 0 bases and J gave up 4 bases, with 10 bases separating them. CDR1 is SGHKS, CDR2 YYEKEE, per germline (reference sequence). This clonotype was recorded at least ten times. Antigen: not known. Since it is a stray read in a library aimed at alpha chains, this beta chain has a size that is not meaningful. Time point indicated: sample taken at primary tumor resection. Frozen PBMC, nontumor lung or tumor provided whole RNA, which was sequenced unsorted. Patients with untreated early-stage non-small cell lung cancer, numbering 72, were the donors.

The sample in question was PBMCs, obtained at surgery. The TCR sequence derives from a male donor with early-stage non-small cell lung cancer. The chain combines TRBV5-5 with TRBJ1-1, with no clear D. CDR3 DNA: TGTGCCAGCAGCTTGGGGGCTTACCCCACTGAAGCTTTCTTT. It codes for CASSLGAYPTEAFF.